The sequence of this T cell receptor beta chain was determined in a study of T-cell memory formation after mild COVID-19. This clonotype was found a few times. No antigen is known for it. Overall study findings and caveats: Some responding clones appeared in pre-infection memory, suggesting cross-reactive memory joined.

Constant-segment-primed 5'RACE gave TCR alpha and TCR beta cDNA libraries with sample barcodes and UMIs. TCRdb re-called the 5' RACE reads with MiXCR, one entry per CDR3 protein. Of 300,000 or so distinct CDR3 sequences in the sample, about a sixth are singletons; the top ten hold roughly 20%. Looked up from germline, CDR1 is SGHRS and CDR2 is YFSETQ. The ends were cut back, 0 bases at V and 4 bases at J, with 17 bases in the middle. The CDR3 runs 17 residues. This receptor was obtained from a man aged 18 to 30 who had mild COVID-19 (a few samples of this study predate the infection). Cell type and time point are not known. The rearrangement links TRBV5-1 to TRBJ2-1; no reliable D call. Sequenced input: PBMCs or a T cell subset sorted from them (not recorded which). The CDR3 reads CASSLATGTVGYNEQFF. The CDR3, as DNA: TGCGCCAGCAGCTTGGCCACTGGAACAGTGGGATACAATGAGCAGTTCTTC.